Below are 13 T cell receptor beta chains sequenced from a single sample in a study of blood T cell repertoires in COVID-19. Sequencing was performed with immunoSEQ multiplex PCR; in TCRdb, only in-frame clones are kept and a portion is missing. The table has a few hundred thousand clones, approximately 78% seen once; the top ten hold 5.2%. Specimen: peripheral blood. These receptors all come from an older woman with COVID-19, enrolled during active disease.

The gene calls are TRBV6-5 and TRBJ2-5, with 11 bases lining up with TRBD1. The CDR3 has 14 amino acids. V dropped 8 bases and J dropped 4; count of bases not matched to a gene: 6. Germline V gives CDR1 MNHEY, CDR2 SVGAGI. The CDR3 sequence is CASHRTGGLETQYF. Written as DNA, the CDR3 is TGTGCCAGCCATCGGACAGGGGGCTTAGAGACCCAGTACTTC.

This clone occurred a few times. The V and J genes are TRBV28 and TRBJ1-2; D not certain. This CDR3 region has 15 residues. In germline, CDR1 is MDHEN, CDR2 SYDVKM. The V end was cut by 5 bases, the J end by 2 bases, with 15 bases between. CDR3 protein: CASSHPRTGNYGYTF. For the CDR3, the DNA is TGTGCCAGCAGTCATCCACGGACGGGGAACTATGGCTACACCTTC.

The V call is TRBV5-1, the J call TRBJ1-5; TRBD1 matches at 8 bases. Germline lookup yields CDR1 SGHRS and CDR2 YFSETQ. The CDR3 has 17 amino acids. The V gene end was trimmed by 5 bases and the J gene end by 0 bases; junction bases not matched to a gene: 10. The CDR3 DNA sequence: TGCGCCAGCAGTCCAGGGACAGGAGGAAATAGCAATCAGCCCCAGCATTTT. Amino acid sequence: CASSPGTGGNSNQPQHF.

This rearrangement joins TRBV5-1 to TRBJ2-3; 9 nucleotides align to TRBD1. The germline gives CDR1 SGHRS, CDR2 YFSETQ. The CDR3 has 16 residues. V was pared by 2 bases and J by 1 base, with 5 bases of the junction left unmatched. The CDR3 loop is CASSFGTGRGTDTQYF. CDR3 nucleotides: TGCGCCAGCAGCTTTGGGACAGGGAGGGGCACAGATACGCAGTATTTT.

The chain employs TRBV28 and TRBJ1-3; 10 bases fit TRBD1. This CDR3 spans 15 amino acids. Germline V gives CDR1 MDHEN, CDR2 SYDVKM. Trimming removed 8 bases from V and 8 bases from J; junction bases left unmatched: 12. The DNA of the CDR3 is TGTGCCAGCTCCCCCCGGGGACAGGGGAGTTACACCATATATTTT. Its translation: CASSPRGQGSYTIYF.

This clone was seen a single time. The V and J genes are TRBV28 and TRBJ1-2; TRBD1 is a possible D gene (5 bases). The CDR3 is made up of 13 amino acids. CDR1 and CDR2 from the germline V gene are MDHEN and SYDVKM. V lost 6 bases to trimming and J lost 4 bases, with 12 bases between them. The CDR3 protein is CASSMTEFYGYTF. The CDR3 DNA sequence: TGTGCCAGCAGCATGACAGAGTTCTATGGCTACACCTTC.

The chain has TRBV28 and TRBJ2-7, with D uncertain. Trimming pared 6 bases from V and 2 bases from J, leaving 8 bases between. The length of the CDR3 is 12 residues. CDR1 is MDHEN, CDR2 SYDVKM, per germline. In DNA form, the CDR3 reads TGTGCCAGCAGACCCCGGGCCTACGAGCAGTACTTC. Translation gives CASRPRAYEQYF.

The chain uses TRBV7-9 and TRBJ2-3, with 14 bases matching TRBD2. CDR3 length: 16 amino acids. Germline V gene sequence: CDR1 SEHNR, CDR2 FQNEAQ (reference sequence). Trimming took 5 bases from V and 3 from J; bases not matched to a gene: 4. CDR3 sequence (DNA): TGTGCCAGCAGCCCGGGACTAGCGGGAGATACAGATACGCAGTATTTT. Protein product: CASSPGLAGDTDTQYF.

This chain's CDR3 is CASSLQGGANTEAFF. The CDR3 DNA sequence: TGTGCCAGCAGCTTACAGGGAGGGGCGAACACTGAAGCTTTCTTT. The rearrangement joins TRBV7-3 to TRBJ1-1, with a weak D call TRBD1 (5 bases). The CDR3 contains 15 residues. From germline, CDR1 is SGHTA and CDR2 FQGTGA. Trimming left V 2 bases short and J 1 base short, with 11 bases between.

This chain links TRBV19 with TRBJ2-1; a possible D gene is TRBD1 (6 bases). Trimming left V 2 bases short and J 7 bases short, with 21 bases between. This CDR3 has 17 residues. From germline, CDR1 is LNHDA and CDR2 SQIVND (reference sequence). The CDR3 DNA reads as TGTGCCAGTAGTATAAAGAGCAGGACAGTCTCCTCAAATGAGCAGTTCTTC. Residues: CASSIKSRTVSSNEQFF.

This rearrangement joins TRBV10-3 to TRBJ2-2, with no clear D. This CDR3 is built from 15 residues. V was shortened by 7 bases and J by 5 bases, with 17 bases between the two germline ends. Germline CDR1 and CDR2: ENHRY and SYGVKD. CDR3 nucleotides: TGTGCCATCAAGTCCGGGTTTGGGTGGACCGGGGAGCTGTTTTTT. Amino acid sequence: CAIKSGFGWTGELFF.

This sequence joins TRBV6-5 and TRBJ2-7, with TRBD1 identical over 7 bases. This CDR3 region has 14 residues. CDR1 MNHEY and CDR2 SVGAGI come from the germline V gene. The trim removed 4 bases at V and 4 bases at J, leaving 7 bases unmatched. The CDR3 sequence: CASSSPGTAYEQYF. The DNA of the CDR3 is TGTGCCAGCAGTTCCCCCGGGACAGCTTACGAGCAGTACTTC.

The chain joins TRBV12-3 or TRBV12-4 to TRBJ1-2; 9 nucleotides agree with TRBD1. The V and J ends lost 3 bases and 10 bases, in that order; junction bases with no gene match: 6. The CDR3 contains 13 residues. CDR3 region: CASSLDGTGTYTF. CDR3 DNA: TGTGCCAGCAGTTTGGACGGGACAGGGACCTACACCTTC.